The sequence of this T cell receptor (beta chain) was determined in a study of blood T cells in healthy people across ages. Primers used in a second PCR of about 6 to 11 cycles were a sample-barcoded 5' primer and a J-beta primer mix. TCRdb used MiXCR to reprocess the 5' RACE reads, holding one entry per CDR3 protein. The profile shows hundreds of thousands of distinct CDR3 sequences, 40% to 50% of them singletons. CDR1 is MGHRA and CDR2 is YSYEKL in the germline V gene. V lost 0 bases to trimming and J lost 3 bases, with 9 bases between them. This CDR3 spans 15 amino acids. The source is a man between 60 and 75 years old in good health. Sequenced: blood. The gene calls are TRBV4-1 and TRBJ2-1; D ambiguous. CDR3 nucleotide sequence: TGCGCCAGCAGCCAAGATTTTGGGGACTACAATGAGCAGTTCTTC. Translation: CASSQDFGDYNEQFF.